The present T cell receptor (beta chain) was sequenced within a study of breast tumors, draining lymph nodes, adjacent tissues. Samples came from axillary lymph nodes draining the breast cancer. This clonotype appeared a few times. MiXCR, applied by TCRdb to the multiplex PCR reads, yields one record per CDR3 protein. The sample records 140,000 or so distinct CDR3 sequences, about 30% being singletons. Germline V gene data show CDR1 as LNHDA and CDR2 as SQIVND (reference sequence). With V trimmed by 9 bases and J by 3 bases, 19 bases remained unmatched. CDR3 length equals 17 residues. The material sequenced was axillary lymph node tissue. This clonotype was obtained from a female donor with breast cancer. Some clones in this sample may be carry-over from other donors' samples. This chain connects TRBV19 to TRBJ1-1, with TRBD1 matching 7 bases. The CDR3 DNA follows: TGTGCCAGCCGTAAGACTAGAGGAGGGGGCATCGACACTGAAGCTTTCTTT. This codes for CASRKTRGGGIDTEAFF.